This T cell receptor beta chain originates from a study of CD8 T cells in Susac syndrome (dated 2019 in TCRdb). Regarding the research as a whole: Of the Susac syndrome patients who were sequenced, under 10 were in clinical remission while roughly six had clinically active disease. At the time of blood withdrawal, Susac syndrome patients were either therapy-naive, taking corticosteroids (with some also receiving IVIg), or on IVIg alone. Repertoire sequencing was used to test whether CD8+ T cell activation and differentiation in Susac syndrome was antigen driven. General conclusions and limits of the study: In the CD4+ T cell repertoire of Susac syndrome patients, clonal expansion was not detected. The number of individuals in the TCR sequencing and HLA analysis was recognized as being relatively small.

Peripheral blood CD8+ and CD4+ T cells from healthy donors, Susac syndrome patients and multiple sclerosis patients were profiled by high-throughput TCR beta sequencing. The Susac syndrome patients fulfilled recently defined diagnostic criteria for definite or probable disease. CD8+ TEMRA cells were enriched by FACS, while bulk CD8+ and CD4+ T cells were purified by magnetic negative isolation. Blood was drawn into EDTA tubes, processed within 24 hours, and PBMCs were isolated by density gradient centrifugation. PBMCs intended for TCR sequencing were cryopreserved in liquid nitrogen and were subsequently thawed in a 37 degrees C water bath. A purity of at least 90% was achieved for sorted or isolated CD4+, CD8+ and CD8+ TEMRA cells. Notes on this clonotype: What antigen it recognizes has not been identified. No clone much larger than this one lies a single base away; base qualities are absent.

The CDR3 runs 15 amino acids, cysteine and phenylalanine included. The CDR3 DNA has 45 bases and is translated from base 1. V is pared back by 6 bases and J by 6 bases, with 19 bases lying between the germline termini. From a lookup of the germline V gene, CDR1 and CDR2 are MDHEN and SYDVKM. RNA was extracted using the RNeasy kit, and about 0.5 to 1 ug of the RNA was reverse transcribed with random hexamers. The immunoSEQ multiplex PCR assay, which covers 54 Vbeta and 13 Jbeta segments, was used to amplify TCR beta CDR3 regions. PCR amplification bias was corrected by using a synthetic template baseline for primer optimization and computational correction. The study's own analysis went as follows. Only productive sequences were kept, with reads annotated to V, D and J genes according to IMGT and analyzed in immunoSEQ Analyzer. Clonality was calculated as one minus the Shannon entropy normalized by log2 of the number of productive unique sequences. For each patient and control, public and private clones were evaluated among the 100 most prevalent clones. A clone was defined as Susac-specific if it was absent from the healthy and MS cohorts, from over 1,000 published viral clones and from other ImmuneACCESS disease sequences. TCRdb handled the public reads itself, with Q25 trimming in fastp and clone calling in MiXCR, and kept productive beta chains. Each entry merges the rows of one CDR3 protein and shows their most common DNA and genes. These V and J calls rely on TCRdb rather than the paper's analysis. For this sample there are 77,000 or so distinct CDR3 sequences; about 93% appear just once. Around 0.57% of the sample belongs to the ten largest clones.

The chain is assembled from TRBV28 and TRBJ2-3; TRBD2 is perhaps the D gene, given 6 matching bases. This clonotype was sampled from a human donor with Susac syndrome. Sequenced input: CD4+ T cells from PBMCs. CDR3 loop: CASSVGGTRGDTQYF. The sequenced DNA is TGTGCCAGCAGCGTGGGGGGTACCAGAGGGGATACGCAGTATTTT.